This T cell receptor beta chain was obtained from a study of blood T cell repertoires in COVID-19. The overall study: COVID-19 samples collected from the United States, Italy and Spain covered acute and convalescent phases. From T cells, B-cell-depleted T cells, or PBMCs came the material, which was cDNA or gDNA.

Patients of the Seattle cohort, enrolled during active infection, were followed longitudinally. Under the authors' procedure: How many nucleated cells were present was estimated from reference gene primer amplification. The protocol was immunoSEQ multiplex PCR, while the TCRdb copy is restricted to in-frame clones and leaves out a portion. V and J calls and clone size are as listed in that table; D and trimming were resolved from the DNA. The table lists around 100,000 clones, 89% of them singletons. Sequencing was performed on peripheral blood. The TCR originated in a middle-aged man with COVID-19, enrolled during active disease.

CDR3: CASSRQGSNYGYTF. For the CDR3, the DNA is TGCGCCAGCAGCCGGCAGGGATCTAACTATGGCTACACCTTC. This chain connects TRBV4-1 to TRBJ1-2; weak D call: TRBD1 (5 bases). V lost 4 bases, J lost 0 bases, and 9 bases lay in between. The CDR3 is made up of 14 amino acids. CDR1 and CDR2 from the germline V gene are MGHRA and YSYEKL.